These 31 T cell receptor beta chains share one sample of origin, sequenced in a study of OX40 agonist ivuxolimab in advanced cancers. Method: immunoSEQ multiplex PCR; TCRdb's copy keeps in-frame clones and lacks some. The table includes 25,000 to 35,000 clones, 84% detected once. The source material was CD4+ or CD8+ T cells sorted from blood, sampled in a trial of the OX40 agonist ivuxolimab. These TCRs come from an adult with an advanced solid tumor such as melanoma, head and neck, liver or kidney cancer.

The chain uses TRBV27 and TRBJ2-5, with 8 bases that match TRBD2. The DNA matches TRBJ2-7 better at its end, which makes the J call doubtful. The CDR3 loop spans 14 amino acids. Germline-derived CDR1 and CDR2 are MNHEY and SMNVEV (reference sequence). CDR3 sequence reads: CASSPSGSSYEQYF. DNA for the CDR3: TGTGCCAGCAGTCCCAGCGGGAGTTCATACGAGCAGTACTTC.

This sequence joins TRBV14 and TRBJ2-1, with TRBD1 matching over 9 bases. In germline, CDR1 is SGHDN, CDR2 FVKESK. V was pared by 8 bases and J by 7 bases, with 15 bases of the junction left unmatched. This CDR3 region has 16 residues. This CDR3 is CASRRNGWTGVNEQFF. The CDR3 nucleotides read TGTGCCAGCCGTCGAAACGGGTGGACAGGGGTTAATGAGCAGTTCTTC. Combining the CDR3 with reference TRBV14 and TRBJ2-1 gives the whole variable domain EAGVTQFPSHSVIEKGQTVTLRCDPISGHDNLYWYRRVMGKEIKFLLHFVKESKQDESGMPNNRFLAERTGGTYSTLKVQPAELEDSGVYFCASRRNGWTGVNEQFFGPGTRLTVL.

J is TRBJ1-1 and V is TRBV7-3, with D possibly being TRBD1 (5 bases). CDR1 SGHTA and CDR2 FQGTGA come from the germline V gene. There are 15 residues in the CDR3. V was cut by 5 bases and J by 4 bases, with 17 bases left in between. Here the CDR3 reads CASSPRWGPGTEAFF. The CDR3, as DNA: TGTGCCAGCAGCCCCCGCTGGGGACCTGGCACTGAAGCTTTCTTT. The full variable domain, with the rest looked up from reference TRBV7-3 and TRBJ1-1, is GAGVSQTPSNKVTEKGKYVELRCDPISGHTALYWYRQSLGQGPEFLIYFQGTGAADDSGLPNDRFFAVRPEGSVSTLKIQRTERGDSAVYLCASSPRWGPGTEAFFGQGTRLTVV.

The CDR3 DNA sequence: TGTGCCTGGAGTAGGGGGCGAGGAAACACTGAAGCTTTCTTT. It codes for CAWSRGRGNTEAFF. V is TRBV30 and J is TRBJ1-1; 7 bases agree with TRBD1. Germline V gene lookup returns CDR1 GTSNPN and CDR2 SVGIG (reference sequence). The CDR3 contains 14 residues. Trimming at V came to 2 bases and at J to 2 bases, leaving 5 bases not matched to a gene.

The genes are TRBV6-1 and TRBJ2-2; D gene ambiguous. The CDR3 totals 15 residues. Germline values: CDR1 MNHNS, CDR2 SASEGT. The V end was cut by 6 bases, the J end by 1 base, with 12 bases between. The CDR3 sequence: CASRGLVENTGELFF. CDR3 coding DNA: TGTGCCAGCAGAGGGCTAGTGGAGAACACCGGGGAGCTGTTTTTT.

The gene calls are TRBV11-2 and TRBJ2-5, with 15 bases aligning to TRBD2. Per germline, CDR1 SGHAT and CDR2 FQNNGV. The CDR3 extends over 17 amino acids. V dropped 5 bases and J dropped 4; count of bases not matched to a gene: 8. CDR3 nucleotide sequence: TGTGCCAGCAGCCAAGGACTAGCGGGAGGGGGGCGAGAGACCCAGTACTTC. It specifies CASSQGLAGGGRETQYF.

The genes are TRBV5-1 and TRBJ1-4; maybe TRBD1 (5 bases). CDR1 is SGHRS, CDR2 YFSETQ, per germline. CDR3 length equals 16 residues. V dropped 0 bases and J dropped 9 bases, with 18 bases sitting between them. The CDR3 DNA is TGCGCCAGCAGCTTGGGTATCGGGGCGCCGGGTCAAAAACTGTTTTTT. As protein: CASSLGIGAPGQKLFF.

The chain joins TRBV7-9 to TRBJ1-1, with D possibly TRBD1 on 6 matching bases. CDR3 length equals 14 residues. V was cut by 6 bases and J by 0 bases, with 11 bases left in between. Germline V gene lookup returns CDR1 SEHNR and CDR2 FQNEAQ (reference sequence). Written as DNA, the CDR3 is TGTGCCAGCAGTCCGGACAGCGTGAACACTGAAGCTTTCTTT. It yields the protein CASSPDSVNTEAFF.

The chain couples TRBV19 to TRBJ1-5, with D possibly being TRBD1 (5 bases). The CDR3 covers 15 residues. Germline CDR1 reads LNHDA; CDR2 reads SQIVND (reference sequence). V shed 7 bases and J shed 1 base, with 14 bases lying between them. This CDR3 is CASTTLRDSNQPQHF. CDR3 coding DNA: TGTGCCAGTACCACCCTCCGGGACAGCAATCAGCCCCAGCATTTT.

The CDR3: CASSANPSDEQYF. The DNA for the CDR3 is TGTGCCAGCAGCGCTAACCCTTCCGACGAGCAGTACTTC. The rearrangement joins TRBV27 to TRBJ2-7; D gene unclear. CDR3 length equals 13 residues. The germline V and J ends were trimmed by 6 bases and 5 bases, with 14 bases remaining between them. The germline V gene encodes CDR1 MNHEY and CDR2 SMNVEV (reference sequence).

The chain employs TRBV7-9 and TRBJ2-7; D may match TRBD1 or TRBD2 (5 bases each). Trimming removed 1 base from V and 3 bases from J, with 10 bases in between. The germline V gene encodes CDR1 SEHNR and CDR2 FQNEAQ (reference sequence). This CDR3 region has 14 residues. CDR3 nucleotide sequence: TGTGCCAGCAGCTTAGGGGACCGTCACTACGAGCAGTACTTC. Amino acids: CASSLGDRHYEQYF. Full variable domain (remainder filled in from reference TRBV7-9 and TRBJ2-7): DTGVSQNPRHKITKRGQNVTFRCDPISEHNRLYWYRQTLGQGPEFLTYFQNEAQLEKSRLLSDRFSAERPKGSFSTLEIQRTEQGDSAMYLCASSLGDRHYEQYFGPGTRLTVT.

The chain uses TRBV28 and TRBJ2-3; 14 nucleotides match TRBD2. V was clipped by 5 bases and J by 3 bases; unmatched bases: 4. The CDR3 covers 16 residues. CDR1 MDHEN and CDR2 SYDVKM come from the germline V gene. CDR3 in amino acids: CASSRLAGGWTDTQYF. CDR3 coding DNA: TGTGCCAGCAGTCGACTAGCGGGAGGGTGGACAGATACGCAGTATTTT.

The rearrangement joins TRBV5-1 to TRBJ2-3; D is possibly TRBD2 (6 bases). Per germline, CDR1 SGHRS and CDR2 YFSETQ. Deletions cut 7 bases from V and 4 bases from J, with 22 bases between. The CDR3 loop spans 16 amino acids. CDR3 sequence reads: CASARSGPTEADTQYF. CDR3 DNA sequence: TGCGCCAGCGCCCGTAGCGGTCCCACGGAGGCAGATACGCAGTATTTT.

The rearrangement links TRBV6-1 to TRBJ1-1; D ambiguous. Germline CDR1 is MNHNS and CDR2 is SASEGT. CDR3 length equals 14 residues. The V gene lost 6 bases and the J gene lost 5 bases, with 16 bases spanning the gap. Here the CDR3 DNA reads TGTGCCAGCAGATCTAGTGAGAGGAGGACTGAAGCTTTCTTT. Encoded protein: CASRSSERRTEAFF.

This rearrangement joins TRBV11-2 to TRBJ2-1, with 8 bases that match TRBD1. The CDR3 consists of 14 residues. Germline assignment: CDR1 SGHAT and CDR2 FQNNGV. V lost 5 bases and J lost 8; bases outside the gene matches: 8. As DNA, the CDR3 is TGTGCCAGCAGCGGACAGGGCCTTTGGGATGAGCAGTTCTTC. This encodes CASSGQGLWDEQFF.

The genes are TRBV5-6 and TRBJ2-5; 12 bases agree with TRBD2. CDR1 is SGHDT, CDR2 YYEEEE, per germline. This CDR3 comprises 16 residues. With 0 bases clipped from V and 4 bases from J, the junction kept 4 bases outside the gene matches. The CDR3 sequence: CASSLAASGGVETQYF. The CDR3 region has the DNA TGTGCCAGCAGCTTGGCGGCTAGCGGGGGGGTAGAGACCCAGTACTTC. Drawing the rest from reference TRBV5-6 and TRBJ2-5, the complete variable domain is DAGVTQSPTHLIKTRGQQVTLRCSPKSGHDTVSWYQQALGQGPQFIFQYYEEEERQRGNFPDRFSGHQFPNYSSELNVNALLLGDSALYLCASSLAASGGVETQYFGPGTRLLVL.

The gene calls are TRBV7-3 and TRBJ2-7; D is uncertain. Trimming cost V 3 bases and J 2 bases, with 8 bases left between them. This CDR3 is 13 amino acids long. Germline lookup yields CDR1 SGHTA and CDR2 FQGTGA. The CDR3 DNA follows: TGTGCCAGCAGCTTGGACCGAACCTACGAGCAGTACTTC. Translation: CASSLDRTYEQYF.

This chain joins TRBV28 and TRBJ2-7; tentatively, D is TRBD1 or TRBD2 (5 bases each). The germline V gene has CDR1 MDHEN and CDR2 SYDVKM. The V gene lost 2 bases and the J gene lost 3 bases, with 8 bases spanning the gap. The CDR3 spans 13 residues. The CDR3 DNA follows: TGTGCCAGCAGTTTACGGGACCGCTACGAGCAGTACTTC. It translates to CASSLRDRYEQYF.

This chain joins TRBV28 and TRBJ2-1, with D possibly TRBD1 on 7 matching bases. CDR1 and CDR2 (germline): MDHEN, SYDVKM. CDR3 length: 15 amino acids. V shed 6 bases and J shed 7 bases, with 19 bases lying between them. In DNA, the CDR3 is TGTGCCAGCAGAAGCCGGGACAGAGGGGGGAATGAGCAGTTCTTC. Translation: CASRSRDRGGNEQFF. The full variable domain, in which reference TRBV28 and TRBJ2-1 provide the parts outside the CDR3, is DVKVTQSSRYLVKRTGEKVFLECVQDMDHENMFWYRQDPGLGLRLIYFSYDVKMKEKGDIPEGYSVSREKKERFSLILESASTNQTSMYLCASRSRDRGGNEQFFGPGTRLTVL.

The chain joins TRBV4-1 to TRBJ1-5; D unclear. Trimming pared 6 bases from V and 7 bases from J, leaving 19 bases between. This CDR3 spans 15 amino acids. Germline values: CDR1 MGHRA, CDR2 YSYEKL. The CDR3 DNA sequence: TGCGCCAGCAGTCCGTCCGGGGATCTGGCACAGCCCCAGCATTTT. Amino acids: CASSPSGDLAQPQHF.

V is TRBV9 and J is TRBJ1-4; 9 bases are a match to TRBD1. Germline lookup yields CDR1 SGDLS and CDR2 YYNGEE. The CDR3 length is 16 residues. V dropped 2 bases and J dropped 2; count of bases not matched to a gene: 4. The chain's CDR3 is CASSVGQGFTNEKLFF. In DNA, the CDR3 is TGTGCCAGCAGCGTGGGACAGGGATTTACTAATGAAAAACTGTTTTTT.

V and J are TRBV19 and TRBJ2-7, with a tentative D call TRBD2 (5 bases). The CDR3 is 13 residues long. The V gene lost 4 bases and the J gene lost 2 bases, with 9 bases spanning the gap. Germline V gene data show CDR1 as LNHDA and CDR2 as SQIVND (reference sequence). CDR3 in amino acids: CASSTGLTYEQYF. CDR3 DNA sequence: TGTGCCAGTAGTACGGGGTTGACCTACGAGCAGTACTTC.

The chain has TRBV6-1 and TRBJ2-2; 8 nucleotides match TRBD2. This CDR3 contains 15 residues. Losses at the gene ends were 6 bases for V and 2 bases for J; bases not matched to a gene: 5. Germline V gives CDR1 MNHNS, CDR2 SASEGT. The CDR3 spells CASSPGLDNTGELFF. The CDR3 nucleotides are TGTGCCAGCAGCCCGGGACTAGATAACACCGGGGAGCTGTTTTTT.

This clone has a handful of counts. The chain uses TRBV7-3 and TRBJ2-4, with D perhaps TRBD2 (8 bases). The length of the CDR3 is 19 residues. Germline V CDR1 and CDR2: SGHTA, FQGTGA. Trimming cost V 3 bases and J 8 bases, with 29 bases left between them. CDR3 nucleotide sequence: TGTGCCAGCAGCTTCACAGTTGCTAGCGGGCTCAGGGGGAGGGACATTCAGTACTTC. Protein: CASSFTVASGLRGRDIQYF.

V and J are TRBV27 and TRBJ1-1, with D unclear. Germline CDR1 is MNHEY and CDR2 is SMNVEV (reference sequence). V dropped 7 bases and J dropped 4 bases, with 10 bases sitting between them. This CDR3 region has 12 residues. CDR3 coding DNA: TGTGCCAGCATTGAGCCCCGCACTGAAGCTTTCTTT. As protein: CASIEPRTEAFF.

This chain joins TRBV6-4 and TRBJ2-1, with D uncertain. V gave up 5 bases and J gave up 0 bases, with 11 bases separating them. The CDR3 is made up of 15 amino acids. Germline-derived CDR1 and CDR2 are MRHNA and SNTAGT. The CDR3 region has the DNA TGTGCCAGCAGTACGGACCCCGGCTCCTACAATGAGCAGTTCTTC. It encodes CASSTDPGSYNEQFF.

The gene calls are TRBV7-9 and TRBJ1-1; 7 bases are shared with TRBD1. V gave up 7 bases and J gave up 0 bases; unmatched junction bases: 5. The germline V gene has CDR1 SEHNR and CDR2 FQNEAQ (reference sequence). The CDR3 contains 14 residues. CDR3 in amino acids: CASTYRGMNTEAFF. CDR3 nucleotides: TGTGCCAGCACATACAGGGGAATGAACACTGAAGCTTTCTTT.

J is TRBJ2-1 and V is TRBV25-1, with TRBD2 matching over 7 bases. The trim removed 5 bases at V and 0 bases at J, leaving 13 bases unmatched. This CDR3 region has 18 residues. Germline V lookup: CDR1 MGHDK, CDR2 SYGVNS. In DNA, the CDR3 is TGTGCCAGCAGTAGTTCCGTGGCGGGAGTTACCTCCTACAATGAGCAGTTCTTC. This gives the protein CASSSSVAGVTSYNEQFF. Together with reference TRBV25-1 and TRBJ2-1, the CDR3 gives the full variable domain: EADIYQTPRYLVIGTGKKITLECSQTMGHDKMYWYQQDPGMELHLIHYSYGVNSTEKGDLSSESTVSRIRTEHFPLTLESARPSHTSQYLCASSSSVAGVTSYNEQFFGPGTRLTVL.

The chain recombines TRBV28 with TRBJ2-2; TRBD1 or TRBD2 may be the D gene (6 bases each). Trimming took off 4 bases at V and 7 bases at J, with 19 bases between the two ends. Germline V gene data show CDR1 as MDHEN and CDR2 as SYDVKM. There are 16 residues in the CDR3. The CDR3 spells CASSYPFGGLDGELFF. The CDR3 region has the DNA TGTGCCAGCAGTTATCCATTCGGGGGCTTAGACGGGGAGCTGTTTTTT. Looking up the rest from reference TRBV28 and TRBJ2-2 gives the full variable domain: DVKVTQSSRYLVKRTGEKVFLECVQDMDHENMFWYRQDPGLGLRLIYFSYDVKMKEKGDIPEGYSVSREKKERFSLILESASTNQTSMYLCASSYPFGGLDGELFFGEGSRLTVL.

The V call is TRBV7-3, the J call TRBJ2-1, with 16 nucleotides matching TRBD2. Germline CDR1 and CDR2: SGHTA and FQGTGA. Trimming removed 5 bases from V and 10 bases from J; junction bases left unmatched: 8. The CDR3 runs 16 residues. CDR3 nucleotides: TGTGCCAGCAGCCCCGGGACTAGCGGGAGGGAAGAAGAGCAGTTCTTC. It codes for CASSPGTSGREEEQFF.

This rearrangement joins TRBV6-5 to TRBJ2-5; D ambiguous. This CDR3 contains 12 residues. V shed 0 bases and J shed 5 bases, with 4 bases lying between them. CDR1 is MNHEY, CDR2 SVGAGI, per germline. CDR3 region: CASSYSRETQYF. The CDR3 DNA reads as TGTGCCAGCAGTTACTCGAGGGAGACCCAGTACTTC.